The source of this T cell receptor beta chain is a study of blood T cells in healthy people across ages. At the level of the study: About one barcoded beta molecule was captured per two T cells (by template switching).

Notes on this clonotype: The target antigen is unknown.

PCR was performed a second time for roughly 6 to 12 cycles using a sample-barcoded 5' primer and a J-beta primer mix. TCRdb ran MiXCR on the 5' RACE reads and lists one entry per CDR3 protein. The sample has more than 1 million distinct CDR3 sequences, 35% to 55% seen once. General study points: PBMC samples, being unsorted, prevented any conclusive comparison of naive and antigen-experienced cells. In long-lived donors, naive CD4+ cell counts and diversity exceeded those of aged donors. Naive T cell percentage showed a strong correlation with the diversity of TCR beta.

The germline V gene has CDR1 WNHNN and CDR2 SYGVQD (reference sequence). Between the trimmed V and J ends, which lost 2 bases and 5 bases, there was a span of 14 bases. The CDR3 is made up of 15 amino acids. The receptor comes from a woman in her fifties or sixties in good health. Sample: blood. The rearrangement joins TRBV10-1 to TRBJ2-3; a weak D match, TRBD1 (5 bases). The DNA for the CDR3 is TGCGCCAGCAGTGAGGACAGCCCCTCGGGAGATACGCAGTATTTT. Protein sequence: CASSEDSPSGDTQYF.